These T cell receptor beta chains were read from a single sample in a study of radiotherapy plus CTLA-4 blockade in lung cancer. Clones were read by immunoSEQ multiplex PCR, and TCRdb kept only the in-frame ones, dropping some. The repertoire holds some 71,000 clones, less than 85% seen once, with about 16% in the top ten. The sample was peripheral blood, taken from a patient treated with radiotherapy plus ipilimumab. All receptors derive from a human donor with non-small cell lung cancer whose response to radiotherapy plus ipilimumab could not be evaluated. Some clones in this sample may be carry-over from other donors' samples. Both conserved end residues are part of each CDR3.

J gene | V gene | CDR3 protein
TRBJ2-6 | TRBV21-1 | CASSPRQAGANVLTF
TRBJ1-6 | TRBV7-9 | CASSQDRGHSPLHF
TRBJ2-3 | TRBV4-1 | CASSQGGAGGGTDTQYF
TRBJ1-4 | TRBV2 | CASSEALTVYEKLFF
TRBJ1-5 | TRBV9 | CASSVLPRDQPQHF
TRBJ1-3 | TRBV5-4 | CASSQDQGSGNTIYF
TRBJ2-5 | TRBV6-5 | CASSFLDRSGETQYF
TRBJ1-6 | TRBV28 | CASSLGQGIAPLHF
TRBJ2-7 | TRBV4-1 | CASSQDWGQGFNEQYF
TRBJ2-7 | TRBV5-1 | CASSSGYLAGNSYEQYF
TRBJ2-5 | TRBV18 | CASSPPRETQYF
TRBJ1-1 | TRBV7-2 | CASSPGGGTEAFF
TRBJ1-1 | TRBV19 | CASRKTGVNTEAFF
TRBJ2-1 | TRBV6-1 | CASSESSGPQFF